The text below deals with one T cell receptor beta chain. Antigen unknown. Sequencing was performed with immunoSEQ multiplex PCR; in TCRdb, only in-frame clones are kept and a portion is missing. The sample yields a few hundred thousand clones, 80% to 95% seen once. These data belong to a study of Ad26.COV2.S vaccination and SARS-CoV-2 variants. Study context: This donor came from the COV1001 trial of Ad26.COV2.S. In the study, Ad26.COV2.S was injected intramuscularly once, or twice 56 days apart.

Study findings and constraints: Reports say spike-specific CD8+ and CD4+ T cell responses covered substantial breadth after vaccination.

Stated treatment: 15 to 20 received Ad26.COV2.S at low or high dose, single or two shots; about 5 received placebo; per-sample allocation not given. Samples analyzed were those drawn on day 63 after the first vaccine or placebo injection. In Boston, the donor was an adult between 18-55 years of age. Germline CDR1 and CDR2: SGDLS and YYNGEE. Trimming took 2 bases from V and 5 from J; bases not matched to a gene: 3. CDR3 length: 15 amino acids. The sequence derives from a person between 18 and 59 years old who received the Ad26.COV2.S COVID-19 vaccine or a placebo. Specimen: peripheral blood, collected in a trial of Ad26.COV2.S vaccine versus placebo. The rearrangement uses TRBV9 and TRBJ2-1; 11 positions match TRBD2. The CDR3 sequence is CASSVLAGGNNEQFF. Written as DNA, the CDR3 is TGTGCCAGCAGCGTGCTAGCGGGAGGCAACAATGAGCAGTTCTTC.